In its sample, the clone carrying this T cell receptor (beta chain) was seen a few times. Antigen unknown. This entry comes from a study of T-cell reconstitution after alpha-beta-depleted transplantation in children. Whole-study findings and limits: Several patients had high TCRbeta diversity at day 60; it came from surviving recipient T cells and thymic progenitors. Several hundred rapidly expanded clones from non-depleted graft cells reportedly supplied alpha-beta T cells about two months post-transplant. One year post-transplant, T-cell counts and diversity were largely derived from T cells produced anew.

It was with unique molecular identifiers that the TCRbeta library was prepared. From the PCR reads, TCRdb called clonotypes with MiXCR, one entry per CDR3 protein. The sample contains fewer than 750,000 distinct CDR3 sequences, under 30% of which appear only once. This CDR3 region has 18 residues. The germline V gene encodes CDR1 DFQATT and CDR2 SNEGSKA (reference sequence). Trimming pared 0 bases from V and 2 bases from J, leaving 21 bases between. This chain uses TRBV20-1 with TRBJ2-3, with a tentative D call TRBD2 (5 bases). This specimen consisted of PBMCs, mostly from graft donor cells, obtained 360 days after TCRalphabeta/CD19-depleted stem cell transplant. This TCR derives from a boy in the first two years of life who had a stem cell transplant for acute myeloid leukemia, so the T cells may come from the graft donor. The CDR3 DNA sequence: TGCAGTGCTAGAGATAACCTTCGGGAAGGGATAGACACAGATACGCAGTATTTT. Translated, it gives CSARDNLREGIDTDTQYF.